The clone carrying this T cell receptor (beta chain) was observed a handful of times. The antigen remains undetermined. This sample stems from a study of beta chain features in type 1 diabetes. Study findings and constraints: In all four CD4+ subsets, TCRB CDR3 length was significantly, moderately reduced in type 1 diabetes. Diminished insertions and augmented deletions at VDJ junctions characterized type 1 diabetes patients.

This CDR3 is 14 amino acids long. V lost 5 bases, J lost 4 bases, and 14 bases lay in between. Germline lookup yields CDR1 SGHTA and CDR2 FQGNSA. Every bit of the isolated RNA underwent reverse transcription, so sequencing read expressed TCRB transcripts. Assay: immunoSEQ multiplex PCR; the TCRdb copy retains only in-frame clones and omits some. The sample consists of 15,000 to 19,000 clones, approximately 71% of them appearing once. The sequenced material came from Tregs from blood. The source is a man aged 25 to 45 with type 1 diabetes. The J gene is TRBJ2-5, the V gene TRBV7-2; the D gene is possibly TRBD2 (7 bases). The CDR3 reads CASSRGAEGETQYF. CDR3 DNA sequence: TGTGCCAGCAGCCGGGGGGCGGAGGGAGAGACCCAGTACTTC.